The 30 T cell receptor beta chains in this list originate from one sample, sequenced in a study of T cells expressing NK-cell markers. With the 5' RACE reads reprocessed, TCRdb shows one record per CDR3 protein and no DNA. Its listing shows hundreds of thousands of distinct CDR3 sequences. The sequencing sample was made of blood T cells: a sorted CD56 or NKG2C T cell subset, CD4+ or CD8+ T cells, or bulk PBMC T cells (not recorded which). The origin of the receptors is a man aged 18 to 69 in good health.

The rearrangement links TRBV3-1 to TRBJ2-7. Per the germline V gene, CDR1 is LGHDT and CDR2 is YNNKEL (reference sequence). This CDR3 region has 15 residues. The CDR3 reads CASSQGLGRAHEQYF.

The genes are TRBV13 and TRBJ1-2; the D gene TCRdb calls, TRBD1, cannot be checked with no DNA. Germline-derived CDR1 and CDR2 are PRHDT and FYEKMQ (reference sequence). The CDR3 has 15 residues. The CDR3 sequence is CASSVRDRELYGYTF.

V is TRBV5-4 and J is TRBJ2-2; TCRdb picks TRBD2, but there is no DNA to check that call. Per the germline V gene, CDR1 is SGHNT and CDR2 is YYREEE (reference sequence). The CDR3 runs 17 residues. CDR3 protein: CASSPRGGRANTGELFF.

The V and J genes are TRBV5-1 and TRBJ2-7; TCRdb returns TRBD1, unconfirmable since there is no DNA. The CDR3 is 18 residues long. Germline assignment: CDR1 SGHRS and CDR2 YFSETQ. CDR3 in amino acids: CASSLGESGRHPFYEQYF.

The V gene is TRBV29-1, the J gene TRBJ1-2. Germline-derived CDR1 and CDR2 are SQVTM and ANQGSEA. The CDR3 length is 11 residues. CDR3 sequence reads: CSVDRLYGYTF.

CDR3 region: CASSLRQDNWPQHF. This chain links TRBV7-2 with TRBJ1-5; with no DNA, the TCRdb D assignment of TRBD1 cannot be verified. CDR1 and CDR2 from the germline V gene are SGHTA and FQGNSA. The CDR3 totals 14 residues.

The chain carries TRBV7-3 and TRBJ2-5; checking the TCRdb D call of TRBD1 is not possible without DNA. The CDR3 is made up of 12 amino acids. In germline, CDR1 is SGHTA, CDR2 FQGTGA. This CDR3 is CASSFPGGTQYF.

The chain couples TRBV5-1 to TRBJ2-1; TCRdb outputs TRBD1, but without DNA this stays unchecked. Germline V CDR1 and CDR2: SGHRS, YFSETQ. This CDR3 region has 15 residues. The CDR3 here is CASSAAGARGSREFF.

The chain recombines TRBV20-1 with TRBJ1-6; the D call of TRBD1 rests on TCRdb alone, since no DNA is present to check it. CDR1 is DFQATT and CDR2 is SNEGSKA in the germline V gene (reference sequence). This CDR3 has 12 amino acids. CDR3 loop: CSASEGGSPLHF.

The chain joins TRBV5-1 to TRBJ2-3; TCRdb reports TRBD2, a call that lacks DNA to check it against. The germline CDR1 and CDR2 sequences are SGHRS and YFSETQ. CDR3 length: 16 amino acids. This CDR3 reads CASSSQPSLAADTQYF.

V is TRBV3-1 and J is TRBJ1-6; TCRdb's D call, TRBD1, is unchecked because there is no DNA. Germline V CDR1 and CDR2: LGHDT, YNNKEL (reference sequence). The CDR3 consists of 15 residues. The CDR3 here is CASSLQGYRNSPLHF.

CDR3 amino acids: CASSLESGRDGYTF. The V gene is TRBV5-1, the J gene TRBJ1-2; TCRdb's D call, TRBD1, is unchecked because there is no DNA. The CDR3 has 14 residues. In germline, CDR1 is SGHRS, CDR2 YFSETQ.

The V call is TRBV7-2, the J call TRBJ1-5. The CDR3 consists of 13 residues. The germline V gene encodes CDR1 SGHTA and CDR2 FQGNSA. CDR3 sequence: CASSKGSDQPQHF.

The V gene is TRBV5-1, the J gene TRBJ1-1; lacking DNA, the TRBD1 call made by TCRdb goes unchecked. This CDR3 is 13 amino acids long. Germline values: CDR1 SGHRS, CDR2 YFSETQ. The CDR3 here is CASSSEGATEAFF.

The chain links TRBV18 to TRBJ1-1; TCRdb returns TRBD1, unconfirmable since there is no DNA. Germline V gene sequence: CDR1 KGHSH, CDR2 LQKENI. The CDR3 loop spans 17 amino acids. CDR3 in amino acids: CASSPGTGAPVNTEAFF.

The rearrangement joins TRBV3-1 to TRBJ1-2. The CDR3 is 12 residues long. Germline V lookup: CDR1 LGHDT, CDR2 YNNKEL (reference sequence). The CDR3 reads CASSASNYGYTF.

The chain uses TRBV20-1 and TRBJ2-7. CDR3 length: 11 amino acids. CDR1 and CDR2 from the germline V gene are DFQATT and SNEGSKA (reference sequence). CDR3 in amino acids: CSATLTYEQYF.

The chain carries TRBV12-3 or TRBV12-4 and TRBJ2-2. The CDR3 has 13 amino acids. The CDR3 spells CASSPNVGGELFF.

CDR3 loop: CSARDQGLTYGYTF. V gene TRBV20-1 combines with J gene TRBJ1-2; lacking DNA, the TRBD1 call made by TCRdb goes unchecked. CDR3 length: 14 residues. From germline, CDR1 is DFQATT and CDR2 SNEGSKA (reference sequence).

The chain couples TRBV28 to TRBJ1-1; no DNA is available, so the TRBD1 call from TCRdb remains unchecked. The CDR3 is 15 residues long. Per the germline V gene, CDR1 is MDHEN and CDR2 is SYDVKM. The chain's CDR3 is CASSLPRQTSTEAFF.

The V call is TRBV6-6, the J call TRBJ2-4; as DNA is missing, the TRBD1 call by TCRdb cannot be tested. Germline lookup yields CDR1 MNHNY and CDR2 SVGAGI (reference sequence). The CDR3 contains 13 residues. Here the CDR3 reads CASSRDTLGVLYF.

This rearrangement joins TRBV20-1 to TRBJ2-3; TCRdb calls TRBD2, which cannot be checked without DNA. The V gene's germline CDR1 is DFQATT and CDR2 SNEGSKA (reference sequence). CDR3 length equals 14 residues. The CDR3 loop reads CSAHTGLATHTQYF.

The chain links TRBV20-1 to TRBJ2-7; TCRdb gives TRBD2 as the D gene, but with no DNA this cannot be confirmed. Germline CDR1 and CDR2: DFQATT and SNEGSKA (reference sequence). The length of the CDR3 is 15 residues. The CDR3 spells CSATGLAGNPYEQYF.

The chain is built from TRBV20-1 and TRBJ2-7; TCRdb outputs TRBD2, but without DNA this stays unchecked. The CDR3 has 14 residues. Germline V gene lookup returns CDR1 DFQATT and CDR2 SNEGSKA (reference sequence). The CDR3 is CSARVASGPTEQYF.

This chain's CDR3 is CASSLWSSLSNYGYTF. The chain uses TRBV12-3 or TRBV12-4 and TRBJ1-2. The CDR3 is made up of 16 amino acids.

The V call is TRBV20-1, the J call TRBJ1-2; the D call of TRBD1 rests on TCRdb alone, since no DNA is present to check it. There are 14 residues in the CDR3. The germline V gene has CDR1 DFQATT and CDR2 SNEGSKA (reference sequence). This chain's CDR3 is CSARPGQGAGGYTF.

The chain recombines TRBV19 with TRBJ1-5. Germline V CDR1 and CDR2: LNHDA, SQIVND (reference sequence). The CDR3 loop spans 14 amino acids. The CDR3 region is CASSIDWVSPPQHF.

The chain joins TRBV24-1 to TRBJ2-3; checking the TCRdb D call of TRBD1 is not possible without DNA. The germline V gene encodes CDR1 KGHDR and CDR2 SFDVKD. This CDR3 has 14 amino acids. This chain's CDR3 is CATKAGDGTDTQYF.

The chain uses TRBV24-1 and TRBJ2-3; the TCRdb D gene call, TRBD2, has no DNA to confirm it. CDR3 length equals 15 residues. Germline-derived CDR1 and CDR2 are KGHDR and SFDVKD. The CDR3 sequence: CATSDQTTTADTQYF.

The J gene is TRBJ2-2, the V gene TRBV11-1; TCRdb's D call of TRBD1 is untestable without DNA. The germline CDR1 and CDR2 sequences are SGHAT and FQDESV (reference sequence). The CDR3 consists of 14 residues. Here the CDR3 reads CASSFLQGTGELFF. The entire variable domain, with the rest obtained from reference TRBV11-1 and TRBJ2-2, is as follows: EAEVAQSPRYKITEKSQAVAFWCDPISGHATLYWYRQILGQGPELLVQFQDESVVDDSQLPKDRFSAERLKGVDSTLKIQPAELGDSAMYLCASSFLQGTGELFFGEGSRLTVL.